The clone carrying this T cell receptor beta chain came up once. Antigen: not known. Sequencing used immunoSEQ multiplex PCR; TCRdb keeps in-frame clones, though not all of them. The table records fewer than 250,000 clones, approximately 87% of them present only once. Looked up from germline, CDR1 is KGHSH and CDR2 is LQKENI. The CDR3 sequence is 15 residues long. Trimming took off 3 bases at V and 8 bases at J, with 19 bases between the two ends. This entry belongs to a study of cytomegalovirus exposure and HLA in healthy donors. Findings and limits, study-wide: It was fewer than 200 TCR beta chains that were listed as cytomegalovirus-associated. Later, an analysis found that TCR clusters from the first cohort tended to co-occur in the roughly 120 validation repertoires.

Sequencing was done on a sample of PBMCs. This TCR came from a woman younger than 30 in good health and CMV-seronegative. The chain couples TRBV18 to TRBJ1-2; D is possibly TRBD1 (6 bases). CDR3 bases: TGTGCCAGCTCACCGTCCGCAGGGGCCTCCTGGGGCTACACCTTC. It translates to CASSPSAGASWGYTF. Supplemented by reference TRBV18 and TRBJ1-2, the full variable domain reads NAGVMQNPRHLVRRRGQEARLRCSPMKGHSHVYWYRQLPEEGLKFMVYLQKENIIDESGMPKERFSAEFPKEGPSILRIQQVVRGDSAAYFCASSPSAGASWGYTFGSGTRLTVV.